The entry that follows covers one TCR beta chain sequence. Its matching antigen is unknown. These data belong to a study of T cells after yellow fever vaccination. General study results and limits: A weaker secondary response peaked on day 5, the primary on day 15.

TCRdb ran MiXCR on the 5' RACE reads and lists one entry per CDR3 protein. The sample consists of hundreds of thousands of distinct CDR3 sequences, around a tenth of them appearing once. Germline V gene lookup returns CDR1 ENHRY and CDR2 SYGVKD. J gave up 7 bases and V 3 bases, and 9 bases lay outside the gene matches. The CDR3 covers 15 residues. The chain is built from TRBV10-3 and TRBJ1-1; 9 bases align to TRBD1. The TCR was taken from a man between 18 and 35 years old who received the YFV17D yellow fever vaccine. The sequencing used PBMCs, collected on the day of the first yellow fever vaccination. The CDR3 DNA follows: TGTGCCATCAGTGATCGGGGACAGGGAACTAATGAAGCTTTCTTT. Its protein product is CAISDRGQGTNEAFF.